Sequencing of this T cell receptor beta chain was carried out in a study of cytomegalovirus exposure and HLA in healthy donors. Germline values: CDR1 SGHTA, CDR2 FQGNSA. The CDR3 totals 16 residues. The V and J ends lost 5 bases and 7 bases respectively, with 21 bases between them. A multiplex PCR was run with 60 Vbeta primers and 13 Jbeta primers. Sequencing was performed with immunoSEQ multiplex PCR; in TCRdb, only in-frame clones are kept and a portion is missing. The sample holds around 280,000 clones, roughly 89% seen once. At the time of sampling, donors were nominally healthy, though unrecorded immune exposures were likely.

The clonotype was recovered from a woman aged 18-29 years in good health and CMV-seronegative. This sequence joins TRBV7-2 and TRBJ1-5; perhaps TRBD1 as D (5 bases). The sample comprised PBMCs. In nucleotides, the CDR3 is TGTGCCAGCAGCGAAGGTGGGGCAGGGTTAGTGCAGCCCCAGCATTTT. Its protein is CASSEGGAGLVQPQHF.